This record concerns one TCR beta chain sequence. CDR1 is MNHEY, CDR2 SVGAGI, per germline. J was trimmed by 5 bases and V by 0 bases; bases with no gene match: 1. The CDR3 runs to 15 residues. This sample is part of a study of cytomegalovirus exposure and HLA in healthy donors. PCR used 60 Vbeta primers and 13 Jbeta primers. Sequencing used immunoSEQ multiplex PCR; TCRdb keeps in-frame clones, though not all of them. The data show roughly 120,000 clones, roughly 71% seen once. The chain employs TRBV6-5 and TRBJ2-5; 12 bases are shared with TRBD2. The receptor was derived from a woman between 50 and 59 years old in good health and CMV-seropositive. The sequencing sample was made of PBMCs. The CDR3 DNA reads as TGTGCCAGCAGTTACTCTACTAGCGGGGGGGAGACCCAGTACTTC. Translation gives CASSYSTSGGETQYF.